Below are 20 T cell receptor beta chains sequenced from a single sample in a study of cytomegalovirus exposure and HLA in healthy donors. In the PCR, 60 Vbeta and 13 Jbeta primers were used. The repertoire was sequenced with immunoSEQ multiplex PCR; TCRdb's copy has only in-frame clones and lacks some. Found here are about 130,000 clones, about 80% of them singletons; the top ten hold 4%. The sequencing sample was made of PBMCs. All receptors come from a middle-aged woman in good health and CMV-seronegative.

In this sample, this clone turned up once. The chain recombines TRBV4-3 with TRBJ1-3; D is uncertain. This CDR3 is built from 16 residues. V was trimmed by 1 base and J by 1 base, leaving 11 bases between them. In germline, CDR1 is LGHNA, CDR2 YSLEER. DNA for the CDR3: TGCGCCAGCAGCCAAGGTGTCACGGGTTCTGGAAACACCATATATTTT. Its translation is CASSQGVTGSGNTIYF.

V gene TRBV5-1 combines with J gene TRBJ1-6; 7 bases map to TRBD1. V lost 0 bases to trimming and J lost 10 bases; unmatched junction nucleotides: 7. Per the germline V gene, CDR1 is SGHRS and CDR2 is YFSETQ. The CDR3 runs to 15 residues. In nucleotides, the CDR3 is TGCGCCAGCAGCTTGGGACAGGGCGGCGGGTCACCCCTCCACTTT. Its protein product is CASSLGQGGGSPLHF.

J is TRBJ2-2 and V is TRBV7-3; a possible D gene is TRBD2 (6 bases). The CDR3 is 12 residues long. V was clipped by 5 bases and J by 7 bases, with 8 bases between them. Germline lookup yields CDR1 SGHTA and CDR2 FQGTGA. The CDR3: CASSHGGGELFF. The CDR3, as DNA: TGTGCCAGCAGCCACGGGGGCGGGGAGCTGTTTTTT.

The chain carries TRBV7-2 and TRBJ2-7, with a tentative D call TRBD1 (5 bases). The germline V gene encodes CDR1 SGHTA and CDR2 FQGNSA. V gave up 8 bases and J gave up 0 bases, with 5 bases separating them. The CDR3 is 11 amino acids. This CDR3 is CASGASYEQYF. The CDR3 DNA follows: TGTGCCAGCGGGGCCTCCTACGAGCAGTACTTC.

The chain joins TRBV29-1 to TRBJ1-2, with 7 nucleotides matching TRBD1. Germline CDR1 reads SQVTM; CDR2 reads ANQGSEA. This CDR3 spans 15 amino acids. The V segment lost 5 bases and the J segment 4 bases; nucleotides outside the gene matches: 13. As DNA, the CDR3 is TGCAGCGTTAGAGAAACAGGGGAAAAGACCTATGGCTACACCTTC. It codes for CSVRETGEKTYGYTF.

The V and J genes are TRBV15 and TRBJ1-1; D gene unclear. This CDR3 is built from 14 residues. Between the trimmed V and J ends, which lost 3 bases and 11 bases, there was a span of 19 bases. Germline V gene data show CDR1 as LNHNV and CDR2 as YYDKDF (reference sequence). The CDR3 sequence is CATSSGRSLEAAFF. Written as DNA, the CDR3 is TGTGCCACCAGCAGCGGACGCTCATTGGAGGCGGCTTTCTTT.

V gene TRBV4-2 combines with J gene TRBJ1-3, with TRBD1 as a possible D gene (6 bases). The CDR3 is 19 amino acids. The germline V gene has CDR1 LGHNA and CDR2 YNFKEQ. The V end was cut by 0 bases, the J end by 0 bases, with 18 bases between. The CDR3 sequence is CASSQDPDSESLSGNTIYF. The CDR3 coding sequence is TGTGCCAGCAGCCAAGATCCGGACAGCGAATCGCTCTCTGGAAACACCATATATTTT.

This chain links TRBV7-9 with TRBJ2-3; TRBD1 matches at 7 bases. V shed 5 bases, J shed 0 bases, and the junction held 8 bases outside the gene matches. Germline V gene sequence: CDR1 SEHNR, CDR2 FQNEAQ (reference sequence). The CDR3 totals 16 residues. The CDR3 is CASSPMGTESTDTQYF. CDR3 nucleotides: TGTGCCAGCAGCCCGATGGGGACAGAAAGCACAGATACGCAGTATTTT.

The V call is TRBV2, the J call TRBJ2-3; 7 positions match TRBD1. This CDR3 spans 11 amino acids. Trimming cost V 9 bases and J 6 bases; bases outside gene matches: 3. CDR1 is SNHLY, CDR2 FYNNEI, per germline. The CDR3 DNA reads TGTGCCAGGAGACAGGGCGATACGCAGTATTTT. Amino acid sequence: CARRQGDTQYF.

V is TRBV29-1 and J is TRBJ2-3; 9 nucleotides align to TRBD2. Germline CDR1 reads SQVTM; CDR2 reads ANQGSEA. This CDR3 region has 14 residues. J gave up 2 bases and V 6 bases, and 6 bases lay outside the gene matches. CDR3 nucleotides: TGCAGCGTCGCTCCTAGCGGGGACACAGATACGCAGTATTTT. Translated: CSVAPSGDTDTQYF.

The CDR3 reads CSVVQREDEQFF. The DNA of the CDR3 is TGCAGCGTTGTTCAGCGGGAGGATGAGCAGTTCTTC. The chain employs TRBV29-1 and TRBJ2-1; TRBD2 agrees at 9 bases. The CDR3 extends over 12 amino acids. V dropped 4 bases and J dropped 8; count of bases not matched to a gene: 3. Germline V gives CDR1 SQVTM, CDR2 ANQGSEA.

This clone was counted once. V and J are TRBV9 and TRBJ1-6; perhaps TRBD1 as D (5 bases). CDR1 SGDLS and CDR2 YYNGEE come from the germline V gene. The V end was cut by 2 bases, the J end by 2 bases, with 8 bases between. This CDR3 region has 15 residues. This chain's CDR3 is CASSVGGTYNSPLHF. As DNA, the CDR3 is TGTGCCAGCAGCGTGGGGGGTACCTATAATTCACCCCTCCACTTT.

V gene TRBV5-1 combines with J gene TRBJ2-1, with TRBD2 identical over 12 bases. CDR1 is SGHRS and CDR2 is YFSETQ in the germline V gene. J lost 0 bases, V lost 3 bases, and 13 bases had no gene match. CDR3 length equals 20 residues. In nucleotides, the CDR3 is TGCGCCAGCAGCTCCCCAGGGACTAGCGGGTTACGAAGCTCCTACAATGAGCAGTTCTTC. Encoded protein: CASSSPGTSGLRSSYNEQFF.

The chain recombines TRBV7-9 with TRBJ2-2; 7 bases match TRBD1. Trimming cost V 4 bases and J 3 bases; bases outside gene matches: 5. CDR1 SEHNR and CDR2 FQNEAQ come from the germline V gene (reference sequence). This CDR3 is 15 amino acids long. CDR3 DNA sequence: TGTGCCAGCAGCTCCAGGGGGTCGTACACCGGGGAGCTGTTTTTT. This gives the protein CASSSRGSYTGELFF.

This chain links TRBV19 with TRBJ1-5, with 10 bases lining up with TRBD1. Germline V CDR1 and CDR2: LNHDA, SQIVND (reference sequence). V lost 7 bases, J lost 0 bases, and 6 bases stayed unmatched. The CDR3 has 16 residues. The CDR3 is CASIGTGVYSNQPQHF. CDR3 DNA: TGTGCCAGTATAGGGACAGGGGTTTATAGCAATCAGCCCCAGCATTTT.

This clone was found a few times. The sample has other DNA sequences that encode this CDR3 too. The rearrangement links TRBV7-9 to TRBJ2-1; 7 nucleotides agree with TRBD2. V trimming: 8 bases; J trimming: 4 bases; junction bases outside the gene matches: 5. The CDR3 has 13 amino acids. CDR1 and CDR2 from the germline V gene are SEHNR and FQNEAQ (reference sequence). CDR3 amino acids: CASGPSGYNEQFF. The CDR3 DNA reads as TGTGCCAGCGGACCTAGCGGATACAATGAGCAGTTCTTC.

This rearrangement joins TRBV25-1 to TRBJ2-3; 13 nucleotides match TRBD2. The CDR3 is 16 amino acids. The V gene end was trimmed by 6 bases and the J gene end by 5 bases; junction bases not matched to a gene: 8. Germline values: CDR1 MGHDK, CDR2 SYGVNS. CDR3 residues: CASSQTSGRLGDTQYF. The CDR3 DNA is TGTGCCAGCAGCCAGACTAGCGGGAGGCTTGGAGATACGCAGTATTTT.

CDR3 region: CASVGLNTGELFF. The CDR3 nucleotides read TGTGCCAGCGTGGGCTTGAACACCGGGGAGCTGTTTTTT. V usage is TRBV7-9 and J usage is TRBJ2-2, with unresolved D. The V end was cut by 8 bases, the J end by 1 base, with 8 bases between. Germline-derived CDR1 and CDR2 are SEHNR and FQNEAQ (reference sequence). The CDR3 covers 13 residues. Full variable domain (missing parts from reference TRBV7-9 and TRBJ2-2): DTGVSQNPRHKITKRGQNVTFRCDPISEHNRLYWYRQTLGQGPEFLTYFQNEAQLEKSRLLSDRFSAERPKGSFSTLEIQRTEQGDSAMYLCASVGLNTGELFFGEGSRLTVL.

This clone was seen a single time. The chain combines TRBV10-3 with TRBJ1-4; possible D gene TRBD1, 5 bases. From germline, CDR1 is ENHRY and CDR2 SYGVKD. This CDR3 is 15 amino acids long. V lost 2 bases and J 7 bases, leaving 14 bases between the germline ends. The DNA of the CDR3 is TGTGCCATCAGTGAGCAAGGGCAGGGAGGTGAAAAACTGTTTTTT. The encoded protein is CAISEQGQGGEKLFF.

The chain carries TRBV4-2 and TRBJ1-1; possible D gene TRBD1, 6 bases. The germline CDR1 and CDR2 sequences are LGHNA and YNFKEQ. V was shortened by 3 bases and J by 3 bases, with 17 bases between the two germline ends. This CDR3 contains 16 residues. The CDR3, as DNA: TGTGCCAGCAGCCACGTCGGCTACAGGGCGGACACTGAAGCTTTCTTT. Protein sequence: CASSHVGYRADTEAFF.